This record concerns one T cell receptor beta chain sequence. The investigators amplified TCR beta CDR3 regions from RNA transcripts. TCR CDR3 underwent first-round RT-PCR with the HTBI primer set. Each CDR3 protein is one row after TCRdb ran MiXCR on the multiplex PCR reads. The table lists hundreds of thousands of distinct CDR3 sequences, 15% to 20% of them singletons. The V gene end was trimmed by 4 bases and the J gene end by 5 bases; junction bases not matched to a gene: 4. The V gene's germline CDR1 is SGHKS and CDR2 YYEKEE (reference sequence). The length of the CDR3 is 13 residues. The sample is drawn from a study of T cells in Graves' hyperthyroidism and ophthalmopathy. Stable Graves' hyperthyroidism denoted no ophthalmopathy progression over 18 months.

The TCR was taken from a young woman with Graves' hyperthyroidism. This chain joins TRBV5-5 and TRBJ2-7, with TRBD1 matching 9 bases. The sequencing sample was made of blood. For the CDR3, the DNA is TGTGCCAGCAGCACGGACAGGGGCCACGAGCAGTACTTC. Protein: CASSTDRGHEQYF.